This TCR beta chain was documented in a study of blood T cell repertoires in COVID-19. On the study more broadly: Spain, Italy and the United States supplied samples that represented acute and convalescent COVID-19. T cells, B-cell-depleted T cells, or PBMCs provided the cDNA or gDNA that served as material.

In the original processing: Nucleated cell counts were estimated from reference gene primer amplification. Libraries were prepared by immunoSEQ multiplex PCR; TCRdb keeps only in-frame clonotypes and omits some of them. That table furnishes V, J and clone size, whereas the DNA furnished D and trimming. The sample has 200,000 to 300,000 clones; approximately 83% are singletons. CDR3 length equals 13 residues. V gave up 3 bases and J gave up 6 bases, with 15 bases separating them. CDR1 and CDR2 (germline): GTSNPN, SVGIG (reference sequence). This clone was observed once. Sequences were obtained from peripheral blood. This receptor was taken from an elderly woman with acute or convalescent COVID-19. This chain connects TRBV30 to TRBJ2-7; D unresolved. The CDR3 loop is CAWSANTRFEQYF. For the CDR3, the DNA is TGTGCCTGGAGCGCCAATACCCGGTTCGAGCAGTACTTC. Full variable domain (missing parts from reference TRBV30 and TRBJ2-7): SQTIHQWPATLVQPVGSPLSLECTVEGTSNPNLYWYRQAAGRGLQLLFYSVGIGQISSEVPQNLSASRPQDRQFILSSKKLLLSDSGFYLCAWSANTRFEQYFGPGTRLTVT.